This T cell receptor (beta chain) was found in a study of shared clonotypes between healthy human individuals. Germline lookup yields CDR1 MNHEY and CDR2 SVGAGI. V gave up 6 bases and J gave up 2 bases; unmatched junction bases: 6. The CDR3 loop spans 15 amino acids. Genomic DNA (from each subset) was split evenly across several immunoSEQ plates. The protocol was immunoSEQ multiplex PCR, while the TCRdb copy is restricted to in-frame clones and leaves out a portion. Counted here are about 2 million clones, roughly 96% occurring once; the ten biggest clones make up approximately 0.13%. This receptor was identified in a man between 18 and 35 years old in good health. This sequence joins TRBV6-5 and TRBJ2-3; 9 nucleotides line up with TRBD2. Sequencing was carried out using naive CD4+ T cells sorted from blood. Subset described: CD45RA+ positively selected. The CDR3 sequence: CASRPSGALTDTQYF. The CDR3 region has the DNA TGTGCCAGCAGACCTAGCGGGGCCCTCACAGATACGCAGTATTTT.